This T cell receptor beta chain was sequenced for a study of T cell changes during pregnancy in multiple sclerosis. Germline lookup yields CDR1 SGHTA and CDR2 FQGNSA. CDR3 length: 15 residues. V was clipped by 5 bases and J by 8 bases; unmatched bases: 11. TCRdb's copy holds only in-frame clones and misses some; the assay was immunoSEQ multiplex PCR. This sample carries roughly 64,000 clones, approximately 91% of them seen once, and the ten largest clones take approximately 1.2%. This TCR derives from a female donor with multiple sclerosis, enrolled in a pregnancy study. The sequences come from peripheral blood, collected in the second trimester of pregnancy. V gene TRBV7-2 combines with J gene TRBJ1-5; 8 nucleotides align to TRBD1. The CDR3: CASSPGGTVVKPQHF. CDR3 in DNA: TGTGCCAGCAGCCCAGGGGGCACGGTAGTGAAGCCCCAGCATTTT.